The rows below give T cell receptor beta chains drawn from one sample of a study of shared clonotypes between healthy human individuals. Clones were read by immunoSEQ multiplex PCR, and TCRdb kept only the in-frame ones, dropping some. The sample includes roughly 1.4 million clones, approximately 98.5% of them seen just once. Sequencing input: naive CD4+ T cells sorted from blood. The receptors shown here come from a man aged 25 to 40 in good health. CDR3s include the opening cysteine and the closing phenylalanine or tryptophan. D genes are given only for firm matches. Clone size is not always given. Where it is, it says once, few, many or a class for expanded clones.

V gene,CDR3 length,D gene,J gene,clone size,CDR3 protein,CDR3 DNA
TRBV7-6,16,TRBD1,TRBJ2-7,-,CASSPRQGARSYEQYF,TGTGCCAGCAGCCCTCGACAGGGGGCTAGGTCCTACGAGCAGTACTTC
TRBV29-1,13,-,TRBJ2-7,-,CSVEVDNNYEQYF,TGCAGCGTTGAAGTAGACAACAACTACGAGCAGTACTTC
TRBV7-3,15,TRBD2,TRBJ2-1,-,CASSLGTSGSDEQFF,TGTGCCAGCAGCTTAGGAACTAGCGGGAGTGATGAGCAGTTCTTC
TRBV4-3,13,-,TRBJ2-5,-,CASSQYRSWTQYF,TGCGCCAGCAGCCAATATAGATCGTGGACCCAGTACTTC
TRBV5-1,15,TRBD2,TRBJ2-5,-,CASSPREVYQETQYF,TGCGCCAGCAGCCCGCGGGAGGTATACCAAGAGACCCAGTACTTC
TRBV5-1,17,TRBD2,TRBJ2-5,-,CASSSAVGAGGQETQYF,TGCGCCAGCAGCTCCGCTGTGGGGGCGGGAGGGCAAGAGACCCAGTACTTC
TRBV5-5,11,-,TRBJ2-7,-,CASSLATREYF,TGTGCCAGCAGCTTGGCGACCCGGGAGTACTTC
TRBV9,17,TRBD1,TRBJ2-5,-,CASSVGAGGRKGETQYF,TGTGCCAGCAGCGTAGGGGCAGGGGGCAGGAAGGGAGAGACCCAGTACTTC
TRBV7-9,16,TRBD2,TRBJ2-2,-,CASSRPSGTTTGELFF,TGTGCCAGCAGCCGCCCTAGCGGGACCACCACCGGGGAGCTGTTTTTT
TRBV11-2,16,TRBD2,TRBJ2-5,-,CASSSGTSGIKETQYF,TGTGCCAGCAGCTCGGGGACTAGCGGGATAAAAGAGACCCAGTACTTC
TRBV7-2,17,TRBD1,TRBJ2-2,-,CASSFVRGSPNTGELFF,TGTGCCAGCAGCTTTGTCAGGGGGAGCCCGAACACCGGGGAGCTGTTTTTT
TRBV9,14,-,TRBJ1-2,-,CASSVRGLTYGYTF,TGTGCCAGCAGCGTCAGGGGTTTGACCTATGGCTACACCTTC
TRBV5-4,15,TRBD2,TRBJ2-3,-,CASSLRGLVTDTQYF,TGTGCCAGCAGCTTGAGGGGACTAGTAACAGATACGCAGTATTTT
TRBV13,14,-,TRBJ2-1,-,CASSLGLLGGEQFF,TGTGCCAGCAGTCTGGGACTCTTAGGAGGTGAGCAGTTCTTC
TRBV4-1,14,-,TRBJ2-7,-,CASSQGGYSGEQYF,TGCGCCAGCAGCCAAGGGGGTTATAGCGGAGAGCAGTACTTC
TRBV15,15,-,TRBJ2-5,once,CATSRQQGWGETQYF,TGTGCCACCAGCAGACAACAGGGTTGGGGAGAGACCCAGTACTTC
TRBV5-1,13,TRBD1,TRBJ2-7,-,CASAGTGAYEQYF,TGCGCCAGTGCCGGGACAGGAGCTTACGAGCAGTACTTC
TRBV11-2,15,TRBD1,TRBJ2-7,-,CASSLDFPTGVEQYF,TGTGCCAGCAGCTTAGATTTCCCGACAGGGGTCGAGCAGTACTTC
TRBV6-4,14,TRBD2,TRBJ2-4,-,CASSDGRAGGPKYF,TGTGCCAGCAGTGACGGGCGAGCGGGAGGCCCCAAGTACTTC
TRBV28,18,TRBD2,TRBJ2-5,-,CASSSLAGGSATRETQYF,TGTGCCAGCAGTTCCCTAGCGGGAGGGAGCGCGACAAGGGAGACCCAGTACTTC
TRBV10-1,12,TRBD1,TRBJ1-1,-,CASSESRGQAFF,TGCGCCAGCAGTGAGTCAAGGGGGCAAGCTTTCTTT
TRBV6-1,14,TRBD2,TRBJ2-1,-,CASTVAGPSNEQFF,TGTGCCAGCACGGTAGCGGGGCCCAGCAATGAGCAGTTCTTC
TRBV7-3,19,-,TRBJ1-4,-,CASSLYRNGDSATNEKLFF,TGTGCCAGCAGCTTATATCGAAATGGAGATTCTGCAACTAATGAAAAACTGTTTTTT
TRBV2,14,-,TRBJ1-2,-,CARLSPGQRDGYTF,TGTGCCAGGCTAAGCCCGGGACAAAGAGATGGCTACACCTTC
TRBV11-2,13,-,TRBJ2-1,-,CASSLVYAVVQFF,TGTGCCAGCAGCTTAGTGTACGCGGTCGTGCAGTTCTTC
TRBV6-5,15,-,TRBJ2-3,-,CASSLRGVSTDTQYF,TGTGCCAGCAGCCTTCGAGGGGTTAGCACAGATACGCAGTATTTT
TRBV5-1,14,-,TRBJ2-1,-,CASSRGDGYNEQFF,TGCGCCAGCAGCAGGGGGGACGGGTACAATGAGCAGTTCTTC
TRBV5-1,14,-,TRBJ2-3,-,CASSPTSSPDTQYF,TGCGCCAGCAGCCCCACTAGCTCCCCAGATACGCAGTATTTT
TRBV10-3,14,-,TRBJ2-1,once,CAIKADPGDNEQFF,TGTGCCATCAAGGCCGATCCCGGGGACAATGAGCAGTTCTTC
TRBV14,15,-,TRBJ2-1,-,CASSQRGRGPMEQFF,TGTGCCAGCAGCCAAAGGGGCAGGGGACCTATGGAGCAGTTCTTC
TRBV6-5,14,-,TRBJ1-5,-,CASSYSGFNQPQHF,TGTGCCAGCAGTTACTCGGGGTTCAATCAGCCCCAGCATTTT
TRBV18,14,-,TRBJ2-7,-,CASSIRGPIYEQYF,TGTGCCAGCTCGATTCGGGGCCCGATCTACGAGCAGTACTTC
TRBV27,14,-,TRBJ2-7,-,CASRPTPGSLKQYF,TGTGCCAGCAGGCCCACCCCGGGCTCTCTTAAGCAGTACTTC
TRBV7-3,16,TRBD2,TRBJ2-1,few,CASSSVPAGGPNEQFF,TGTGCCAGCAGCTCGGTGCCAGCGGGAGGGCCTAATGAGCAGTTCTTC
TRBV7-9,14,-,TRBJ2-7,-,CASSANRGTYEQYF,TGTGCCAGCAGCGCGAACCGGGGGACCTACGAGCAGTACTTC
TRBV28,14,-,TRBJ2-7,-,CASSLISTSYEQYF,TGTGCCAGCAGTTTGATATCGACCTCCTACGAGCAGTACTTC
TRBV6-1,14,-,TRBJ2-7,-,CAIRVGTASYEQYF,TGTGCCATCAGAGTCGGGACGGCTTCCTACGAGCAGTACTTC
TRBV5-1,14,-,TRBJ2-1,-,CASSLLRGENEQFF,TGCGCCAGCAGCTTGTTGCGGGGTGAGAATGAGCAGTTCTTC
TRBV5-1,15,-,TRBJ2-3,-,CASSLAPLNTDTQYF,TGCGCCAGCAGCTTGGCCCCATTAAACACAGATACGCAGTATTTT
TRBV30,13,TRBD1,TRBJ2-1,-,CAWSIRTGNEQFF,TGTGCCTGGAGTATAAGGACAGGCAATGAGCAGTTCTTC
TRBV7-9,13,-,TRBJ1-1,-,CASSRERVTEAFF,TGTGCCAGCAGCCGGGAGCGGGTAACTGAAGCTTTCTTT
TRBV4-1,16,TRBD1,TRBJ1-5,-,CASSQDPAGQHQPQHF,TGCGCCAGCAGCCAAGATCCAGCGGGACAGCATCAGCCCCAGCATTTT
TRBV5-4,13,TRBD2,TRBJ2-7,-,CASSSPGGYEQYF,TGTGCCAGCAGCAGCCCCGGGGGGTACGAGCAGTACTTC
TRBV7-7,16,-,TRBJ2-7,-,CASSLSRFLLTYEQYF,TGTGCTAGCAGCTTAAGTCGGTTCTTACTAACCTACGAGCAGTACTTC
TRBV5-1,14,-,TRBJ2-3,-,CASSLIGGEDTQYF,TGCGCCAGCAGCTTGATTGGAGGTGAGGATACGCAGTATTTT
TRBV18,15,TRBD1,TRBJ2-2,-,CASSPLGQGAGELFF,TGTGCCAGCTCACCGTTGGGACAGGGGGCCGGGGAGCTGTTTTTT
TRBV12-5,15,-,TRBJ2-3,-,CASGSGVAGTDTQYF,TGTGCTAGTGGTTCCGGGGTAGCGGGCACAGATACGCAGTATTTT
TRBV2,14,TRBD1,TRBJ2-5,-,CASSETGIGETQYF,TGTGCCAGCAGTGAGACAGGGATCGGGGAGACCCAGTACTTC
TRBV29-1,15,-,TRBJ2-3,once,CSVRKTETSTDTQYF,TGCAGCGTTAGAAAGACTGAAACTAGCACAGATACGCAGTATTTT
TRBV18,15,-,TRBJ2-3,-,CASSPRRMDSDTQYF,TGTGCCAGCTCACCACGAAGAATGGACTCAGATACGCAGTATTTT
TRBV10-3,14,TRBD2,TRBJ2-3,-,CAIRGTTTTDTQYF,TGTGCCATCAGGGGGACTACCACTACAGATACGCAGTATTTT
TRBV10-2,12,-,TRBJ2-7,-,CASSETPYEQYF,TGCGCCAGCAGTGAGACCCCCTACGAGCAGTACTTC
TRBV15,16,-,TRBJ1-5,-,CATSPRIVGGVQPQHF,TGTGCCACCAGCCCAAGAATAGTTGGGGGTGTTCAGCCCCAGCATTTT
TRBV7-9,17,-,TRBJ1-1,-,CASSSSDLLGRSTEAFF,TGTGCCAGCAGCTCATCGGACCTCCTCGGGAGATCCACTGAAGCTTTCTTT
TRBV7-9,16,TRBD1,TRBJ1-4,-,CASTSTGVLPNEKLFF,TGTGCCAGCACCTCGACAGGGGTTTTACCTAATGAAAAACTGTTTTTT
TRBV7-3,16,TRBD2,TRBJ2-5,-,CASSLTTSGYQETQYF,TGTGCCAGCAGCTTAACGACTAGCGGGTACCAAGAGACCCAGTACTTC
TRBV6-6,15,-,TRBJ2-5,-,CASSFSRLIGETQYF,TGTGCCAGCAGTTTTAGCAGGCTAATTGGAGAGACCCAGTACTTC
TRBV6-5,15,TRBD2,TRBJ2-7,-,CASSYYSGKYYEQYF,TGTGCCAGCAGTTATTATAGCGGGAAGTACTACGAGCAGTACTTC
TRBV7-8,13,-,TRBJ2-5,-,CASSLLVQETQYF,TGTGCCAGCAGCTTATTGGTCCAAGAGACCCAGTACTTC
TRBV9,16,TRBD2,TRBJ2-7,-,CASSVVASGSFYEQYF,TGTGCCAGCAGCGTAGTGGCTAGCGGGTCGTTCTACGAGCAGTACTTC